Here is one TCR beta chain with its context. This entry comes from a study of technical replicates of blood from a handful of donors. V was pared by 2 bases and J by 11 bases, with 5 bases of the junction left unmatched. Germline V gene sequence: CDR1 MNHEY, CDR2 SVGAGI. This CDR3 comprises 12 residues. The table came from immunoSEQ multiplex PCR; TCRdb's copy has only in-frame clones and leaves some out. Altogether fewer than 100,000 clones are present, 75% to 95% being singletons, with the ten largest covering over 0.25%. Sample: T cells isolated from PBMCs. This TCR came from a human donor in good health. The chain combines TRBV6-5 with TRBJ1-1; 7 nucleotides line up with TRBD1. The CDR3 DNA sequence: TGTGCCAGCAGTTACAGGGGGCGAAGGGCTTTCTTT. Encoded protein: CASSYRGRRAFF.